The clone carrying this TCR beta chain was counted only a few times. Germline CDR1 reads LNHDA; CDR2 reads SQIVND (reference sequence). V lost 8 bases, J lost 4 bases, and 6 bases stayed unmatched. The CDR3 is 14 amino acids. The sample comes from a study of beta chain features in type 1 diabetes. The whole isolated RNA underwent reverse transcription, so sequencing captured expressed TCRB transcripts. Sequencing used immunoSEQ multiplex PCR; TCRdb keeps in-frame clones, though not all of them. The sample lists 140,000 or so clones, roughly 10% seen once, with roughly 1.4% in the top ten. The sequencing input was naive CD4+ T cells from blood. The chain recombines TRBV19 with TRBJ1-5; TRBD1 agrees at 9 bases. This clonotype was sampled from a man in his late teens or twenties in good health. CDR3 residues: CASSDRGGNQPQHF. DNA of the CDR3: TGTGCCAGTTCGGACAGGGGAGGGAATCAGCCCCAGCATTTT. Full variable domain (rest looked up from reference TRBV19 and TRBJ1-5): DGGITQSPKYLFRKEGQNVTLSCEQNLNHDAMYWYRQDPGQGLRLIYYSQIVNDFQKGDIAEGYSVSREKKESFPLTVTSAQKNPTAFYLCASSDRGGNQPQHFGDGTRLSIL.